This TCR beta chain was obtained from a study of T cells in Graves' hyperthyroidism and ophthalmopathy. The diagnostic basis comprised clinical symptoms, serum thyroxine and TRAb, thyroid ultrasound and orbital computed tomography. The V end was cut by 6 bases, the J end by 2 bases, with 10 bases between. The CDR3 loop spans 13 amino acids. The V gene's germline CDR1 is MNHEY and CDR2 SVGEGT. Overall study findings and caveats: The model foresaw ophthalmopathy a median roughly 6.5 months prior to onset. Clonotypes that were expanded in thyroid above 0.001 mostly appeared in blood too.

Notes on this clonotype: Its antigen is not known.

The TCR beta CDR3 regions underwent amplification using RNA transcripts as the source. The HTBI set primed first-round TCR CDR3 RT-PCR. TCRdb analysed the multiplex PCR reads with MiXCR anew, one entry per CDR3 protein. The sample carries about 350,000 distinct CDR3 sequences, 15% to 20% recorded once. The specimen sequenced was blood. The clonotype originates from a woman between 35 and 50 years old with Graves' ophthalmopathy. The chain is built from TRBV6-2 or TRBV6-3 and TRBJ1-1; the D is unclear. The CDR3 region has the DNA TGTGCCAGCAGCAAATATACAAACACTGAAGCTTTCTTT. Its translation: CASSKYTNTEAFF.